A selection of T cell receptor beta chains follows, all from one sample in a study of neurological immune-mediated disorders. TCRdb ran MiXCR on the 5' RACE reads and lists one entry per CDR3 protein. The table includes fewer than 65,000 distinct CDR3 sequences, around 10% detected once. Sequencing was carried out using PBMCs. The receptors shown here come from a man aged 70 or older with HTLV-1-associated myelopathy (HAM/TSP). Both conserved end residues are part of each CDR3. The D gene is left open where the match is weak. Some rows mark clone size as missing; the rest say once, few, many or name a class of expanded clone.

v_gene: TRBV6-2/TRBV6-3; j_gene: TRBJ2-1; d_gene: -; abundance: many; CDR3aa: CASSYWGRQYNEQFF; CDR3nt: TGTGCCAGCAGTTATTGGGGGAGGCAGTACAATGAGCAGTTCTTC
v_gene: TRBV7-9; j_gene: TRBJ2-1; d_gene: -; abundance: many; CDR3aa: CASSLVGRRTDEQFF; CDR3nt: TGTGCCAGCAGCTTAGTTGGACGCCGTACGGATGAGCAGTTCTTC
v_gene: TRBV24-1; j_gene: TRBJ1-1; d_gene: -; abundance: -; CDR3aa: CATAGGTTVAFF; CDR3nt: TGTGCCACCGCCGGTGGGACCACTGTAGCTTTCTTT
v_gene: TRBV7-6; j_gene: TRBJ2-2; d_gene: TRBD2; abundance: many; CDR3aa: CASSQGLAGKHTGELFF; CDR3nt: TGTGCCAGCAGCCAGGGACTAGCGGGAAAGCACACCGGGGAGCTGTTTTTT
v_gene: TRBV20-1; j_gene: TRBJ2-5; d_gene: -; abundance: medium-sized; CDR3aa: CSAPRDGRQETQYF; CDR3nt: TGCAGTGCCCCGAGGGACGGAAGACAAGAGACCCAGTACTTC
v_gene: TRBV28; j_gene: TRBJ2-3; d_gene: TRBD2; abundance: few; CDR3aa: CASSLWLAGADTQYF; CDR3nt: TGTGCCAGCAGTTTATGGCTAGCGGGAGCAGATACGCAGTATTTT
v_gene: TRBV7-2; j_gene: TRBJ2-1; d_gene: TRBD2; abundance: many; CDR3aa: CASSGRTSGEQFF; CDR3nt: TGTGCCAGCAGCGGCCGGACTAGCGGTGAGCAGTTCTTC
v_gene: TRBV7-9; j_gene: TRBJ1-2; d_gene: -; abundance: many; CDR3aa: CASSSPTRTNYGYTF; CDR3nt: TGTGCCAGCAGCTCCCCGACACGCACAAACTATGGCTACACCTTC
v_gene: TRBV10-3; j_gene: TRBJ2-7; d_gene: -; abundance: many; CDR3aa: CAISGTTYEQYF; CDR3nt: TGTGCCATCAGTGGGACTACCTACGAGCAGTACTTC
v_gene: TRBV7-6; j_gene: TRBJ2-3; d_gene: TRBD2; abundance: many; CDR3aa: CASSLAGTSGISTDTQYF; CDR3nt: TGTGCCAGCAGCTTAGCAGGGACTAGCGGGATTAGCACAGATACGCAGTATTTT
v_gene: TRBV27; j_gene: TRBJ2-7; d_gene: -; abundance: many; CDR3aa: CASSARGHEQYF; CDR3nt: TGTGCCAGCTCCGCCCGCGGCCACGAGCAGTACTTC
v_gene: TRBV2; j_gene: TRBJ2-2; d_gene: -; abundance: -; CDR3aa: CASKITEVLFF; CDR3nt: TGTGCCAGCAAGATCACCGAGGTGCTGTTTTTT
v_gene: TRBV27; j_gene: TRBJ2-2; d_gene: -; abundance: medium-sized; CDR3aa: CASSPAGNTGELFF; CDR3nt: TGTGCCAGCAGTCCGGCAGGGAACACCGGGGAGCTGTTTTTT
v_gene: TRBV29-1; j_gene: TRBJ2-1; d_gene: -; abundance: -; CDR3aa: CSVEGSFF; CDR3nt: TGCAGCGTTGAAGGGTCGTTCTTC
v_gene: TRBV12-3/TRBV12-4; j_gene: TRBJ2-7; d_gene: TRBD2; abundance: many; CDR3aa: CASSLNSGRGEQYF; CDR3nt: TGTGCCAGCAGTTTAAATAGCGGGAGGGGTGAGCAGTACTTC
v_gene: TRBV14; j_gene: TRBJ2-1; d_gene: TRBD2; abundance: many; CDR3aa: CASSQGIGWLAENEQFF; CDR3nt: TGTGCCAGCAGCCAAGGTATCGGCTGGCTAGCGGAAAATGAGCAGTTCTTC
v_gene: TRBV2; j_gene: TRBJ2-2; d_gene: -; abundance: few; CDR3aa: CASRDSRTGELFF; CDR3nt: TGTGCCAGCAGGGACAGCCGAACCGGGGAGCTGTTTTTT
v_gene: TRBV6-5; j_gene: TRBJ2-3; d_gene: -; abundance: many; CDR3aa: CASSYAGTPNTDTQYF; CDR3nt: TGTGCCAGCAGTTACGCCGGGACTCCGAACACAGATACGCAGTATTTT
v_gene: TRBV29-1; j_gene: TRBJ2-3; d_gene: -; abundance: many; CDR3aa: CSAHVSTDTQYF; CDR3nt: TGCAGCGCCCACGTGTCCACAGATACGCAGTATTTT
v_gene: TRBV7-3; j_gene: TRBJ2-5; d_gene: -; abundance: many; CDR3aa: CASSPGPGKGHQETQYF; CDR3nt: TGTGCCAGCAGCCCCGGACCGGGCAAAGGGCACCAAGAGACCCAGTACTTC
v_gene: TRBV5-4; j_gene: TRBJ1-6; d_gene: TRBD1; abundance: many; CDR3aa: CASSRTGDGNSPLHF; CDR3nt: TGTGCCAGCAGCCGCACAGGGGATGGTAATTCACCCCTCCACTTT
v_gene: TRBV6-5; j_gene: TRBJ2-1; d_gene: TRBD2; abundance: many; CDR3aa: CASSYSGGSGQFF; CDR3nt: TGTGCCAGCAGTTACTCCGGGGGGTCGGGACAGTTCTTC
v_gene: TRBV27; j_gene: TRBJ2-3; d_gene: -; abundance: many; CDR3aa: CASSTQRGALTDTQYF; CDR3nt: TGTGCCAGCAGCACCCAACGCGGGGCCCTCACAGATACGCAGTATTTT
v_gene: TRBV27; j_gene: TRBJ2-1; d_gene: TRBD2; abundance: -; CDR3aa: CASSPFTSGKNEQFF; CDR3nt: TGTGCCAGCTCACCTTTCACTAGCGGGAAGAATGAGCAGTTCTTC
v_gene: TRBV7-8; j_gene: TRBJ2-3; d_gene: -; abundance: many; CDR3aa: CASSLRPIRGTDTQYF; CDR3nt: TGTGCCAGCAGCTTAAGACCTATCAGGGGAACAGATACGCAGTATTTT
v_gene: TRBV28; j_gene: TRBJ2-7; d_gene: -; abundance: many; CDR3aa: CASSPSRYEQYF; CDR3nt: TGTGCCAGCAGTCCGTCGAGATACGAGCAGTACTTC
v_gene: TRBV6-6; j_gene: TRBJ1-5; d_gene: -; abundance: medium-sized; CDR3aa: CASSYSANQPQHF; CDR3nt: TGTGCCAGCAGTTATAGTGCAAATCAGCCCCAGCATTTT
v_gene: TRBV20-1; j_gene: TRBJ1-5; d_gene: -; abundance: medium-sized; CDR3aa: CSARDNLGRGSNQPQHF; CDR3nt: TGCAGTGCTAGAGATAATTTGGGCAGGGGTAGCAATCAGCCCCAGCATTTT
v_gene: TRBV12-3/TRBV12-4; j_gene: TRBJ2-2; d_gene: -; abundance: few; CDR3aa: CATRTGSNTGELFF; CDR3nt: TGTGCCACGCGGACCGGGAGCAACACCGGGGAGCTGTTTTTT
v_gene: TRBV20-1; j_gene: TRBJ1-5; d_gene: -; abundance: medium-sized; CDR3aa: CSARDLTEGGNQPQHF; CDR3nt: TGCAGTGCTAGAGATCTCACGGAAGGAGGCAATCAGCCCCAGCATTTT
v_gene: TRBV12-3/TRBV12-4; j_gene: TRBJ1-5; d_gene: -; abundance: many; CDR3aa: CASSPDSLTNQPQHF; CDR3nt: TGTGCCAGCAGTCCCGACAGCCTGACCAATCAGCCCCAGCATTTT
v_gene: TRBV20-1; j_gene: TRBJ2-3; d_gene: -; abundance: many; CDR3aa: CSARDQGPDTQYF; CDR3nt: TGCAGTGCTAGAGATCAAGGGCCAGATACGCAGTATTTT
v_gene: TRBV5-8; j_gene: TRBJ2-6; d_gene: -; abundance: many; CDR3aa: CASSLGSYSGANVLTF; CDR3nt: TGTGCCAGCAGCTTAGGCAGCTACTCTGGGGCCAACGTCCTGACTTTC
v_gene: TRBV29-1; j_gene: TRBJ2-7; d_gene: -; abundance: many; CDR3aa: CSVEQGNEQYF; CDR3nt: TGCAGCGTCGAGCAGGGAAACGAGCAGTACTTC
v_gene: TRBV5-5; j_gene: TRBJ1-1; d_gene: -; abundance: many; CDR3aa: CASSRPGGMNTEAFF; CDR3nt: TGTGCCAGCAGCCGCCCGGGTGGGATGAACACTGAAGCTTTCTTT
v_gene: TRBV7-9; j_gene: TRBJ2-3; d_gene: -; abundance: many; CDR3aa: CASSSRDTQYF; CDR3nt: TGTGCCAGCAGCTCCAGAGATACGCAGTATTTT
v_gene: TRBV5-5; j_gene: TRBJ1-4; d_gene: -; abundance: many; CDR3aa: CASSFRVRPATNEKLFF; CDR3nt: TGTGCCAGCAGCTTTCGGGTGAGGCCTGCAACTAATGAAAAACTGTTTTTT
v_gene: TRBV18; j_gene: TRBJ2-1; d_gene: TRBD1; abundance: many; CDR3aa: CASSGPWGTGGENEQFF; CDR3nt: TGTGCCAGCTCCGGGCCCTGGGGGACAGGGGGCGAGAATGAGCAGTTCTTC
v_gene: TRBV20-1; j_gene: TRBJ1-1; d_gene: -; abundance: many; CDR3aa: CSAPQGGRVTEAFF; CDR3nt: TGCAGTGCTCCCCAAGGGGGGCGAGTCACTGAAGCTTTCTTT
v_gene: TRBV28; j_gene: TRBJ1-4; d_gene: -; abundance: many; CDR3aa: CATYQGEKLFF; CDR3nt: TGTGCCACGTATCAGGGGGAAAAACTGTTTTTT
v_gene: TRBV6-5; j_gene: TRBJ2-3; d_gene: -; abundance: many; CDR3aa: CASRRRSGPVTDTQYF; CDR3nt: TGTGCCAGCAGACGTCGTTCCGGGCCCGTCACAGATACGCAGTATTTT